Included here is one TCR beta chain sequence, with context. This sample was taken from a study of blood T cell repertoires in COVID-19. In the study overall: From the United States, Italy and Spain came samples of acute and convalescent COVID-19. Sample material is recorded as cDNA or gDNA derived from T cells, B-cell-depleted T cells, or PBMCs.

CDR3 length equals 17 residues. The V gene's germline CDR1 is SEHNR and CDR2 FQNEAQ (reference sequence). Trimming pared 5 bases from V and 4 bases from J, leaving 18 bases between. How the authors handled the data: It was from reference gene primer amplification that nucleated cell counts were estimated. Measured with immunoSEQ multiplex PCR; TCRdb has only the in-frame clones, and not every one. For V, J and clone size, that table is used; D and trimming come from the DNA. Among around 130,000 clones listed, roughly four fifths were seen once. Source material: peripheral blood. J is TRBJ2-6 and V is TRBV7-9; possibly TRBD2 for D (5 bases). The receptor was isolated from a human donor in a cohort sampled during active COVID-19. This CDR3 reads CASSPQTAGLGANVLTF. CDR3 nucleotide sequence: TGTGCCAGCAGCCCGCAAACGGCGGGTCTCGGGGCCAACGTCCTGACTTTC.